Listed below are T cell receptor beta chains from one sample, sequenced in a study of blood T cell repertoires in COVID-19. Measured with immunoSEQ multiplex PCR; TCRdb has only the in-frame clones, and not every one. The sample consists of 250,000 to 300,000 clones, less than 85% of them appearing once. Sequencing used peripheral blood. Receptors were obtained from a man aged 60 to 69 who had recovered from COVID-19. The CDR3 runs from the conserved cysteine through the conserved F or W. The D gene is left open where the match is weak. The size of a clone is reported for some rows only, either as once, few or many, or as a class for expanded clones.

v_call	cdr3_length	clone_size	d_call	j_call	cdr3_nt	cdr3_aa
TRBV18	14	-	-	TRBJ1-5	TGTGCCAGCTCACCTGTTTCAGGCAATCAGCCCCAGCATTTT	CASSPVSGNQPQHF
TRBV5-1	13	few	TRBD1	TRBJ2-7	TGCGCCAGCAGCTTACAGGGGGCCTACGAGCAGTACTTC	CASSLQGAYEQYF
TRBV3-1/TRBV3-2	14	-	-	TRBJ1-6	TGTGCCAGCAGCCAATCACAGAATAATTCACCCCTCCACTTT	CASSQSQNNSPLHF
TRBV3-1/TRBV3-2	17	-	-	TRBJ2-7	TGTGCCAGCAGCCAGACGGGAAGGGGGGGGTTCGCCTACGAGCAGTACTTC	CASSQTGRGGFAYEQYF
TRBV9	15	-	-	TRBJ1-6	TGTGCCAGCAGCGTAGTGGACACCCCTAATTCACCCCTCCACTTT	CASSVVDTPNSPLHF
TRBV12-3/TRBV12-4	11	-	-	TRBJ2-1	TGTGCCAGCAGTTTAGGGACAGAGGAGTTCTTC	CASSLGTEEFF
TRBV6-5	14	-	-	TRBJ1-3	TGTGCCAGCAGCCCACAGGGCTCTGGAAACACCATATATTTT	CASSPQGSGNTIYF
TRBV2	16	-	-	TRBJ1-4	TGTGCCAGCAGGAAAACAGGTTCTGCAACTAATGAAAAACTGTTTTTT	CASRKTGSATNEKLFF
TRBV3-1/TRBV3-2	14	-	-	TRBJ2-5	TGTGCCAGCAGCCAAGTGGGGGGGCAGCAGACCCAGTACTTC	CASSQVGGQQTQYF
TRBV7-9	13	few	-	TRBJ1-2	TGTGCCAGCAGCCTTGACACCCTCTATGGCTACACCTTC	CASSLDTLYGYTF
TRBV24-1	13	-	TRBD1	TRBJ1-5	TGTGCCACCAGTGAATGGACAGGCCAGCCCCAGCATTTT	CATSEWTGQPQHF
TRBV15	15	-	TRBD1	TRBJ1-4	TGTGCCACCAGCAGAGCAGGGGGTTTAAATGAAAAACTGTTTTTT	CATSRAGGLNEKLFF
TRBV5-6	15	-	-	TRBJ1-6	TGTGCCAGCAGCCCAAGGGACATCGGGAATTCACCCCTCCACTTT	CASSPRDIGNSPLHF
TRBV6-6	14	-	-	TRBJ1-5	TGTGCCAGCAGTTACATAACTGGCAATCAGCCCCAGCATTTT	CASSYITGNQPQHF
TRBV6-1	17	-	-	TRBJ1-6	TGTGCCAGCAGTGAAAGGGGAAAGGGGGTAAATAATTCACCCCTCCACTTT	CASSERGKGVNNSPLHF
TRBV7-9	15	-	-	TRBJ2-7	TGTGCCAGCAGCTTAGGCGCTTCCTACTCCTACGAGCAGTACTTC	CASSLGASYSYEQYF
TRBV19	15	-	TRBD1	TRBJ2-3	TGTGCCAGTAGTATTTCCTACAGGGGGCCAGATACGCAGTATTTT	CASSISYRGPDTQYF
TRBV19	16	-	TRBD1	TRBJ1-6	TGTGCCAGTAGGCGATTGCAGGGACAGGGAAATTCACCCCTCCACTTT	CASRRLQGQGNSPLHF
TRBV6-5	15	-	-	TRBJ1-3	TGTGCCAGCGGGCAGGGGAGGGCCTCTGGAAACACCATATATTTT	CASGQGRASGNTIYF
TRBV19	16	-	-	TRBJ2-1	TGTGCCAGTAGTATAGGCGCATCCCCCTCCTACAATGAGCAGTTCTTC	CASSIGASPSYNEQFF
TRBV2	14	few	-	TRBJ1-5	TGTGCCAGCAGCGCCGACAGGTCTGATCAGCCCCAGCATTTT	CASSADRSDQPQHF
TRBV18	15	-	-	TRBJ2-5	TGTGCCAGCTCACCCTTAGAGACCCGGAGGGAGACCCAGTACTTC	CASSPLETRRETQYF
TRBV5-1	15	-	TRBD1	TRBJ1-2	TGCGCCAGCAGCTTGGCCGGGACAGGTCTTTATGGCTACACCTTC	CASSLAGTGLYGYTF
TRBV6-5	14	once	-	TRBJ2-5	TGTGCCAGCCGAATCGATACACCTTCGGAGACCCAGTACTTC	CASRIDTPSETQYF
TRBV7-7	16	-	-	TRBJ2-7	TGTGCCAGCAGCTTAGGTTCCCGGGACTTCAACTACGAGCAGTACTTC	CASSLGSRDFNYEQYF
TRBV27	13	-	TRBD1	TRBJ1-2	TGTGCCAGCAGTTCTCGGACAGGGAGAAGCTACACCTTC	CASSSRTGRSYTF
TRBV5-8	15	-	TRBD1	TRBJ2-5	TGTGCCAGCAGCTTTTATGTCGGGACAGAAGAGACCCAGTACTTC	CASSFYVGTEETQYF
TRBV7-2	16	-	TRBD2	TRBJ2-1	TGTGCCAGCAGCTTAGCAGGGCTAGCGGGAACCAATGAGCAGTTCTTC	CASSLAGLAGTNEQFF
TRBV19	15	-	TRBD1	TRBJ1-4	TGTGCCAGTAGTACACCGGGACAGGGTGGTGAAAAACTGTTTTTT	CASSTPGQGGEKLFF
TRBV4-1	15	-	-	TRBJ2-1	TGCGCCAGCAGCCAGCAGGACATGGCTTACAATGAGCAGTTCTTC	CASSQQDMAYNEQFF
TRBV6-1	12	few	-	TRBJ1-4	TGTGCCAGCAGTGAAACTACGTTCAAACTGTTTTTT	CASSETTFKLFF
TRBV6-1	17	-	-	TRBJ1-1	TGTGCCAGCAGTGAGGATGGGGTGGGGAGGAGGAACACTGAAGCTTTCTTT	CASSEDGVGRRNTEAFF
TRBV11-3	13	-	TRBD2	TRBJ2-1	TGTGCCAGCAGCGCAAGACTAGCGGGTCCCCAGTTCTTC	CASSARLAGPQFF
TRBV19	13	few	-	TRBJ1-1	TGTGCCAGTAGTACAGGAAGGAACACTGAAGCTTTCTTT	CASSTGRNTEAFF
TRBV18	19	-	TRBD2	TRBJ2-2	TGTGCCAGCTCACCACCTTTGGAGCGGGAGGGCCTCGACACCGGGGAGCTGTTTTTT	CASSPPLEREGLDTGELFF
TRBV2	14	-	-	TRBJ1-2	TGTGCCAGCCGGATCGGGGACACAATCTATGGCTACACCTTC	CASRIGDTIYGYTF
TRBV5-4	12	few	-	TRBJ2-7	TGTGCCAGCAGCTTACAGGGATACGAGCAGTACTTC	CASSLQGYEQYF
TRBV18	14	-	TRBD1	TRBJ1-2	TGTGCCAGCTCACGAGACAGGGGGACCTATGGCTACACCTTC	CASSRDRGTYGYTF
TRBV5-4	17	-	-	TRBJ2-3	TGTGCCAGCAGCTTGGGTTCGAGAGGGCCTGGCACAGATACGCAGTATTTT	CASSLGSRGPGTDTQYF
TRBV20-1	14	-	-	TRBJ2-3	TGCAGTGCTAGTCCAGGACTTTACACAGATACGCAGTATTTT	CSASPGLYTDTQYF
TRBV6-6	17	-	-	TRBJ1-6	TGTGCCAGCAGTCCCACCGGGAGCTGGGTGGAAAAGTCACCCCTCCACTTT	CASSPTGSWVEKSPLHF
TRBV2	14	-	-	TRBJ2-6	TGTGCCAGCAGGAGGGACACTGGGGCCAACGTCCTGACTTTC	CASRRDTGANVLTF
TRBV6-5	14	-	-	TRBJ2-7	TGTGCCAGCAAAAGAACCGGGACATCCAACGAGCAGTACTTC	CASKRTGTSNEQYF
TRBV27	14	-	-	TRBJ2-5	TGTGCCAGCAGTTTTGTGGGAGGTCAAGAGACCCAGTACTTC	CASSFVGGQETQYF
TRBV28	15	-	TRBD1	TRBJ2-7	TGTGCCAGCAGGCTTGGGGGACAGGGAACCCACGAGCAGTACTTC	CASRLGGQGTHEQYF
TRBV6-1	13	-	-	TRBJ2-2	TGTGCCAGCAGTGAAGCGCGGGTCGGGGAGCTGTTTTTT	CASSEARVGELFF
TRBV27	14	-	TRBD2	TRBJ2-7	TGTGCCAGCTCAAGGGGCGGGAGCTCCTACGAGCAGTACTTC	CASSRGGSSYEQYF
TRBV28	19	-	TRBD1	TRBJ1-3	TGTGCCAGCAGTGCTACCGGGACAGGCGACCCTCGGGCTGGAAACACCATATATTTT	CASSATGTGDPRAGNTIYF
TRBV29-1	13	few	TRBD1	TRBJ2-7	TGCAGCGTTGGGGGGAACAGGGGGCGCGAGCAGTACTTC	CSVGGNRGREQYF
TRBV5-4	15	once	-	TRBJ2-7	TGTGCCAGCAGCTTGGACAGGTTAATAGGCGGCGAGCAGTACTTC	CASSLDRLIGGEQYF
TRBV3-1/TRBV3-2	14	-	-	TRBJ1-2	TGTGCCAGCACCACCGGACAAAACCTTTACGGCTACACCTTC	CASTTGQNLYGYTF
TRBV3-1/TRBV3-2	16	few	-	TRBJ2-1	TGTGCCAGCAGCCAAGGGTCTTTGAGGGAGCTTAATGAGCAGTTCTTC	CASSQGSLRELNEQFF
TRBV28	16	-	TRBD1	TRBJ2-7	TGTGCCAGCAGTCCCCGTGGCAGGGGGCTATCCTACGAGCAGTACTTC	CASSPRGRGLSYEQYF
TRBV5-1	15	once	TRBD1	TRBJ2-7	TGCGCCAGCAGCTTGGAAACAGGGGGCACCTACGAGCAGTACTTC	CASSLETGGTYEQYF